Below, 4 T cell receptor beta chains from the same sample are listed, as sequenced in a study of blood T cells in healthy people across ages. It was with a sample-barcoded 5' primer and a J-beta primer mix that a second PCR of roughly 7 to 11 cycles was run. One entry per CDR3 protein, called by TCRdb with MiXCR from the 5' RACE reads. The sample yields about 780,000 distinct CDR3 sequences, 25% to 30% seen once. The data were also submitted as part of a second study, on T cells of mothers and their children.

Sequenced: blood. The receptor source for this set is a boy younger than 18 in good health.

Notes on this clonotype: Germline and junction disagree at one end, which may indicate a read error. V usage is TRBV24-1 and J usage is TRBJ2-1, with D perhaps TRBD1 (6 bases). Per the germline V gene, CDR1 is KGHDR and CDR2 is SFDVKD. The CDR3 is made up of 15 amino acids. The CDR3 loop reads CATSDPSQGHNELFF. In DNA form, the CDR3 reads TGTGCCACCAGTGATCCCTCCCAGGGGCACAATGAGCTGTTCTTC.

The gene calls are TRBV29-1 and TRBJ2-1; 14 nucleotides align to TRBD2. The CDR3 contains 15 residues. Germline V gene lookup returns CDR1 SQVTM and CDR2 ANQGSEA. The V and J ends lost 4 bases and 7 bases, in that order; junction bases with no gene match: 6. The chain's CDR3 is CSVAVTSGGVNEQFF. The DNA for the CDR3 is TGCAGCGTTGCCGTGACTAGCGGGGGGGTTAATGAGCAGTTCTTC.

This clonotype was counted a few times. The chain recombines TRBV2 with TRBJ2-5, with 10 bases identical to TRBD2. Looked up from germline, CDR1 is SNHLY and CDR2 is FYNNEI. V gave up 3 bases and J gave up 2 bases; unmatched junction bases: 6. The CDR3 length is 16 residues. CDR3 amino acids: CASSEGGAGGQETQYF. CDR3 nucleotide sequence: TGTGCCAGCAGTGAGGGGGGAGCGGGGGGGCAAGAGACCCAGTACTTC. Drawing the rest from reference TRBV2 and TRBJ2-5, the complete variable domain is EPEVTQTPSHQVTQMGQEVILRCVPISNHLYFYWYRQILGQKVEFLVSFYNNEISEKSEIFDDQFSVERPDGSNFTLKIRSTKLEDSAMYFCASSEGGAGGQETQYFGPGTRLLVL.

This clonotype was found a few times. The chain carries TRBV3-1 and TRBJ2-5, with unresolved D. Trimming removed 0 bases at V and 7 bases at J, with 6 bases between. The germline gives CDR1 LGHDT, CDR2 YNNKEL (reference sequence). The CDR3 consists of 12 residues. The CDR3 DNA is TGTGCCAGCAGCCAAGACTATGGGACCCAGTACTTC. Translated, it gives CASSQDYGTQYF.